Described below is a single T cell receptor (beta chain) sequence and its context. The antigen is undetermined. This sample is drawn from a study of response to subunit inactivated influenza vaccine. The V gene's germline CDR1 is SNHLY and CDR2 FYNNEI. The V end was cut by 6 bases, the J end by 6 bases, with 15 bases between. CDR3 length equals 14 residues. In TCRdb, the RT-PCR reads were re-called with MiXCR into one record per CDR3 protein. The data show about 500,000 distinct CDR3 sequences, about 15% seen once. General study findings and limits: That few new T cells are recruited by each seasonal influenza vaccination was the authors' suggestion.

The sequencing used CD4+ T cells sorted from PBMCs, collected around 2 years after vaccination. The receptor was isolated from a man aged 50-75 years who received an inactivated influenza vaccine. The chain recombines TRBV2 with TRBJ2-1, with D perhaps matching TRBD1 or TRBD2 (5 bases each). In nucleotides, the CDR3 is TGTGCCAGCAGGGCCCAGGGACCTCTCAATGAGCAGTTCTTC. Its protein product is CASRAQGPLNEQFF. Variable domain in full (rest from reference TRBV2 and TRBJ2-1): EPEVTQTPSHQVTQMGQEVILRCVPISNHLYFYWYRQILGQKVEFLVSFYNNEISEKSEIFDDQFSVERPDGSNFTLKIRSTKLEDSAMYFCASRAQGPLNEQFFGPGTRLTVL.